This T cell receptor (beta chain) was sequenced in a study of shared clonotypes between healthy human individuals. General study findings and limits: Among donors, the sharing of clonotypes was expected to be influenced by sequencing depth.

As concerns this clone: The antigen remains undetermined.

The authors split each subset's genomic DNA evenly across several immunoSEQ plates. Clones were read by immunoSEQ multiplex PCR, and TCRdb kept only the in-frame ones, dropping some. The sample shows millions of clones, approximately 90% of them seen only once. Trimming removed 1 base at V and 4 bases at J, with 10 bases between. CDR3 length: 14 residues. Germline CDR1 and CDR2: KGHSH and LQKENI. This chain connects TRBV18 to TRBJ2-5; D gene uncertain. This sequence originates from a man aged 18 to 35 in good health. The specimen sequenced was naive CD4+ T cells sorted from blood. The subset: CD45RA+ positively selected. The CDR3: CASSPLAAPETQYF. CDR3 coding DNA: TGTGCCAGCTCACCACTGGCAGCTCCAGAGACCCAGTACTTC.